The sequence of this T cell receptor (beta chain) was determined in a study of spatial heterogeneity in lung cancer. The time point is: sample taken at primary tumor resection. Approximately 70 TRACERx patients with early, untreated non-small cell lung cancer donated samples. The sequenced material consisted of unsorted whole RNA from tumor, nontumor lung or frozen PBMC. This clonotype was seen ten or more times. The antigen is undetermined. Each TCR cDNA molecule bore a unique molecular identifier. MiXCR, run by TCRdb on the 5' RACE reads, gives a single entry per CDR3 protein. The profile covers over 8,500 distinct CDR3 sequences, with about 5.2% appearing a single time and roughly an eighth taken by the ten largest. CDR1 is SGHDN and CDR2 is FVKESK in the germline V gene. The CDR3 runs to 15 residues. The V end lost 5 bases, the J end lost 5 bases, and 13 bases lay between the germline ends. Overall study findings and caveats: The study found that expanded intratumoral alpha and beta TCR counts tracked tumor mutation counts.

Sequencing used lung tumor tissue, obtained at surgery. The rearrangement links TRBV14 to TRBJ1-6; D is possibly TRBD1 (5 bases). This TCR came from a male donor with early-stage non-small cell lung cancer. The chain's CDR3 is CASSFRTSDNSPLHF. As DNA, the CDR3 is TGTGCCAGCAGCTTTCGGACATCGGATAATTCACCCCTCCACTTT.